Listed here are 16 T cell receptor beta chains from one sample, sequenced in a study of metastatic and nonmetastatic thyroid tumors. No patient had received any treatment before thyroid surgery. TCRdb redid the clone calls on the PCR reads using MiXCR. The data hold roughly 61,000 clones, with 4% to 5% observed a single time. Sample: blood. These receptors all come from a female donor with papillary thyroid cancer or a benign thyroid nodule (not recorded which). Some clones in this sample may be carry-over from other donors' samples.

This rearrangement joins TRBV6-1 to TRBJ2-1, with 7 bases matching TRBD1. Trimming took 5 bases from V and 5 from J; bases not matched to a gene: 6. The CDR3 length is 14 residues. The germline V gene encodes CDR1 MNHNS and CDR2 SASEGT. CDR3 protein: CASSFGQADNEQFF. CDR3 bases: TGTGCCAGCAGTTTCGGACAGGCGGACAATGAGCAGTTCTTC.

At least ten counts were recorded for this clone. The chain carries TRBV30 and TRBJ1-5; D is ambiguous. Trimming stripped 2 bases from V and 5 bases from J, with 10 bases between. The germline V gene encodes CDR1 GTSNPN and CDR2 SVGIG (reference sequence). This CDR3 is built from 13 residues. The chain's CDR3 is CAWSLGNYQPQHF. The CDR3, as DNA: TGTGCCTGGAGTCTAGGGAATTATCAGCCCCAGCATTTT. Drawing the rest from reference TRBV30 and TRBJ1-5, the complete variable domain is SQTIHQWPATLVQPVGSPLSLECTVEGTSNPNLYWYRQAAGRGLQLLFYSVGIGQISSEVPQNLSASRPQDRQFILSSKKLLLSDSGFYLCAWSLGNYQPQHFGDGTRLSIL.

This clone has a count of ten or more. A much larger clone is a single base away; this may be a read error. This chain links TRBV12-3 or TRBV12-4 with TRBJ2-7; a weak D match, TRBD1 (5 bases). Trimming left V 8 bases short and J 3 bases short, with 11 bases between. CDR3 length: 12 residues. Here the CDR3 DNA reads TGTGCCAGCGACAGACAGATCTACGAGCAGTACTTC. Amino acids: CASDRQIYEQYF.

The sample holds many counts of this clone. The chain recombines TRBV19 with TRBJ2-1, with 10 bases matching TRBD2. J was trimmed by 2 bases and V by 4 bases; bases with no gene match: 8. Looked up from germline, CDR1 is LNHDA and CDR2 is SQIVND (reference sequence). CDR3 length: 17 amino acids. CDR3 loop: CASSRTPGTSAYNEQFF. Written as DNA, the CDR3 is TGTGCCAGTAGTAGAACCCCTGGGACTAGCGCCTACAATGAGCAGTTCTTC.

This clone was seen more than once but under ten times. The chain recombines TRBV6-1 with TRBJ2-3; D gene unclear. CDR1 and CDR2 (germline): MNHNS, SASEGT. Trimming shortened V by 6 bases and J by 5 bases, and 6 bases separated the two germline ends. The CDR3 runs 11 residues. The CDR3 is CASRVLDTQYF. The CDR3, as DNA: TGTGCCAGCAGGGTTTTAGATACGCAGTATTTT.

This clone was detected many times. The V and J genes are TRBV3-1 and TRBJ2-5; 9 positions agree with TRBD2. Germline assignment: CDR1 LGHDT and CDR2 YNNKEL (reference sequence). This CDR3 contains 14 residues. With 3 bases clipped from V and 2 bases from J, the junction kept 1 base outside the gene matches. The CDR3 DNA reads as TGTGCCAGCAGCCACCTAGCGGGGCAAGAGACCCAGTACTTC. Translation gives CASSHLAGQETQYF.

This clone was seen at least ten times. The chain links TRBV30 to TRBJ2-1; perhaps D is TRBD1 or TRBD2 (5 bases each). V was cut by 3 bases and J by 10 bases, with 16 bases left in between. CDR3 size: 13 residues. Germline V gene lookup returns CDR1 GTSNPN and CDR2 SVGIG (reference sequence). Here the CDR3 DNA reads TGTGCCTGGAGAAGGGACCTAGACGGGGAGCAGTTCTTC. This encodes CAWRRDLDGEQFF.

This clone was seen at least ten times. The CDR3 region is CASSADRVTDTQYF. Here the CDR3 DNA reads TGTGCCAGCTCAGCGGACAGGGTAACAGATACGCAGTATTTT. The rearrangement uses TRBV18 and TRBJ2-3, with 8 bases that match TRBD1. The CDR3 is made up of 14 amino acids. The V gene's germline CDR1 is KGHSH and CDR2 LQKENI. V gave up 5 bases and J gave up 3 bases; unmatched junction bases: 4.

This clone was seen repeatedly, ten times or more. The chain carries TRBV30 and TRBJ1-1; no reliable D call. The germline V gene encodes CDR1 GTSNPN and CDR2 SVGIG (reference sequence). The CDR3 is 14 amino acids. V was trimmed by 2 bases and J by 0 bases, leaving 10 bases between them. This CDR3 reads CAWSRGIMNTEAFF. CDR3 coding DNA: TGTGCCTGGAGTAGAGGGATAATGAACACTGAAGCTTTCTTT.

Turning to this clone: Because the CDR3 is missing its conserved closing phenylalanine or tryptophan, this is likely a read error. V and J are TRBV10-3 and TRBJ1-2, with 11 bases lining up with TRBD1. Per germline, CDR1 ENHRY and CDR2 SYGVKD. This CDR3 region has 16 residues. This chain's CDR3 is CPISGDRGIVNYGYTV. DNA for the CDR3: TGTCCCATCAGTGGGGACAGGGGGATAGTTAACTATGGCTACACCGTC.

This clone showed up many times. This chain links TRBV5-1 with TRBJ2-3; D might be TRBD2 (5 bases). CDR3 length: 16 amino acids. V gave up 0 bases and J gave up 6 bases, with 17 bases separating them. Germline lookup yields CDR1 SGHRS and CDR2 YFSETQ. CDR3 sequence: CASSLGVTEVIDTQYF. CDR3 nucleotides: TGCGCCAGCAGCTTGGGAGTTACGGAGGTCATCGATACGCAGTATTTT.

This clone was observed many times. V usage is TRBV7-3 and J usage is TRBJ2-1; D unresolved. Deletions cut 4 bases from V and 0 bases from J, with 13 bases between. Germline assignment: CDR1 SGHTA and CDR2 FQGTGA. The CDR3 extends over 16 amino acids. CDR3 DNA: TGTGCCAGCAGCTGGGATTACGAGAGCTCCTACAATGAGCAGTTCTTC. Protein product: CASSWDYESSYNEQFF. Full variable domain (outside the CDR3, taken from reference TRBV7-3 and TRBJ2-1): GAGVSQTPSNKVTEKGKYVELRCDPISGHTALYWYRQSLGQGPEFLIYFQGTGAADDSGLPNDRFFAVRPEGSVSTLKIQRTERGDSAVYLCASSWDYESSYNEQFFGPGTRLTVL.

Many counts were recorded for this clone. The V gene is TRBV20-1, the J gene TRBJ2-4; TRBD2 might be the D (6 bases). Trimming left V 3 bases short and J 0 bases short, with 9 bases between. CDR1 is DFQATT, CDR2 SNEGSKA, per germline (reference sequence). This CDR3 is built from 14 residues. CDR3 sequence: CSARDYLAKNIQYF. The CDR3 region has the DNA TGCAGTGCTAGGGACTACCTAGCCAAAAACATTCAGTACTTC.

In this sample, this clone turned up many times. The rearrangement links TRBV28 to TRBJ2-1; TRBD2 might be the D (6 bases). The CDR3 length is 18 residues. V lost 6 bases to trimming and J lost 9 bases, with 30 bases between them. Germline V gives CDR1 MDHEN, CDR2 SYDVKM. In DNA form, the CDR3 reads TGTGCCAGCAGGCGGCATGCTTCTATCCCTGGGACTGGAGGTGAGCAGTTCTTC. This gives the protein CASRRHASIPGTGGEQFF. The complete variable domain, with remaining parts taken from reference TRBV28 and TRBJ2-1, reads DVKVTQSSRYLVKRTGEKVFLECVQDMDHENMFWYRQDPGLGLRLIYFSYDVKMKEKGDIPEGYSVSREKKERFSLILESASTNQTSMYLCASRRHASIPGTGGEQFFGPGTRLTVL.

In its sample, this clone was seen a few times. It may be a read error: a sequence one base away is much more abundant. The CDR3 sequence is CSARPQWQGAEAFF. DNA for the CDR3: TGCAGTGCTCGCCCCCAGTGGCAGGGGGCTGAAGCTTTCTTT. The rearrangement uses TRBV20-1 and TRBJ1-1, with TRBD1 identical over 7 bases. Trimming took 5 bases from V and 6 from J; bases not matched to a gene: 12. The CDR3 has 14 residues. The germline CDR1 and CDR2 sequences are DFQATT and SNEGSKA (reference sequence).

This chain connects TRBV5-1 to TRBJ2-3; no definite D call. The ends were cut back, 4 bases at V and 4 bases at J, with 10 bases in the middle. CDR3 length: 13 amino acids. CDR1 and CDR2 from the germline V gene are SGHRS and YFSETQ. CDR3 in amino acids: CASSPTVADTQYF. As DNA, the CDR3 is TGCGCCAGCAGCCCAACGGTAGCAGATACGCAGTATTTT.